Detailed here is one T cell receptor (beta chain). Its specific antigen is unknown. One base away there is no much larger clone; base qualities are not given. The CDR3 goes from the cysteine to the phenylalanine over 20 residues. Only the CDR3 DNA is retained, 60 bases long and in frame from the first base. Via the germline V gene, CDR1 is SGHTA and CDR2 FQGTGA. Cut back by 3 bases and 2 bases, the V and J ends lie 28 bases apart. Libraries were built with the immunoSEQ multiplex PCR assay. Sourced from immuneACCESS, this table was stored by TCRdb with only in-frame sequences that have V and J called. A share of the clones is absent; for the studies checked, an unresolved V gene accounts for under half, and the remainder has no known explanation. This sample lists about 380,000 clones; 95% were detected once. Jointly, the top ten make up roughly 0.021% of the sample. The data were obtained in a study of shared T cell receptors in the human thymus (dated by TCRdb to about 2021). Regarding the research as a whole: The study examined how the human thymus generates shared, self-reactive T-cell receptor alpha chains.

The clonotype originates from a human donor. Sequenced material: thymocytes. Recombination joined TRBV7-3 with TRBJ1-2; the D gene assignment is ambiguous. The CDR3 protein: CASSLSPLGMGQSLNYGYTF. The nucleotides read TGTGCCAGCAGCTTGTCGCCCCTCGGGATGGGTCAGTCGCTCAACTATGGCTACACCTTC.